One sample yielded the 28 T cell receptor beta chains listed below, sequenced in a study of neurological immune-mediated disorders. TCRdb itself ran the 5' RACE reads through MiXCR, one entry per CDR3 protein. The sample yields about 40,000 distinct CDR3 sequences, about 14% seen once. Sequencing was performed on PBMCs. The receptors originated from a woman aged 45-59 years with HTLV-1-associated myelopathy (HAM/TSP).

This clonotype showed up many times. The rearrangement joins TRBV6-5 to TRBJ1-6; TRBD1 might be the D (5 bases). The CDR3 sequence is 16 residues long. Germline assignment: CDR1 MNHEY and CDR2 SVGAGI. The V end was cut by 0 bases, the J end by 6 bases, with 12 bases between. Here the CDR3 DNA reads TGTGCCAGCAGTTACTCTCCAGGGCTCCCTAATTCACCCCTCCACTTT. Translating it yields CASSYSPGLPNSPLHF.

This clonotype was observed at least ten times. The V gene is TRBV18, the J gene TRBJ2-3; D gene ambiguous. V lost 4 bases and J 6 bases, leaving 8 bases between the germline ends. The V gene's germline CDR1 is KGHSH and CDR2 LQKENI. The CDR3 runs to 12 residues. The CDR3 spells CASSRPADTQYF. CDR3 DNA sequence: TGTGCCAGCTCACGCCCGGCCGATACGCAGTATTTT.

This clonotype has a count of ten or more. The chain uses TRBV10-3 and TRBJ1-6, with D tentatively TRBD1 (5 bases). Germline V lookup: CDR1 ENHRY, CDR2 SYGVKD. V lost 3 bases, J lost 7 bases, and 10 bases lay in between. The CDR3 spans 14 residues. Here the CDR3 DNA reads TGTGCCATCAGTGAAGTTACAGGCAATTCACCCCTCCACTTT. It translates to CAISEVTGNSPLHF.

This clonotype has a count of ten or more. The chain joins TRBV7-2 to TRBJ1-2; the D is unclear. V was pared by 1 base and J by 7 bases, with 7 bases between. CDR3 length: 12 residues. Germline V gene data show CDR1 as SGHTA and CDR2 as FQGNSA. The CDR3 DNA sequence: TGTGCCAGCAGCTTAGAACGAGCTGGCTACACCTTC. Translated, it gives CASSLERAGYTF. The whole variable domain, remainder taken from reference TRBV7-2 and TRBJ1-2, is GAGVSQSPSNKVTEKGKDVELRCDPISGHTALYWYRQSLGQGLEFLIYFQGNSAPDKSGLPSDRFSAERTGGSVSTLTIQRTQQEDSAVYLCASSLERAGYTFGSGTRLTVV.

This clonotype was observed a handful of times. DNA of the CDR3: TGCAGTGCAGAACGTGTGAACACTGAAGCTTTCTTT. This encodes CSAERVNTEAFF. This chain connects TRBV20-1 to TRBJ1-1; D gene uncertain. There are 12 residues in the CDR3. Trimming cost V 6 bases and J 0 bases, with 8 bases left between them. Germline V gene sequence: CDR1 DFQATT, CDR2 SNEGSKA (reference sequence).

Many counts were recorded for this clonotype. The V call is TRBV10-3, the J call TRBJ1-2; TRBD1 matches 7 bases. Germline CDR1 is ENHRY and CDR2 is SYGVKD. V gave up 0 bases and J gave up 4 bases; unmatched junction bases: 5. The CDR3 loop spans 15 amino acids. CDR3 nucleotide sequence: TGTGCCATCAGTGAGTCGCGGGAGGGGGCCTATGGCTACACCTTC. Encoded protein: CAISESREGAYGYTF.

This clonotype was counted at least ten times. The CDR3, as DNA: TGTGCCAGCAGCTCGTCCGGGCAGTTAAGCTACACCTTC. Translating it yields CASSSSGQLSYTF. The V gene is TRBV11-2, the J gene TRBJ1-2; no clear D. V gave up 4 bases and J gave up 9 bases, with 15 bases separating them. The length of the CDR3 is 13 residues. Germline lookup yields CDR1 SGHAT and CDR2 FQNNGV. Complete variable domain (other parts from reference TRBV11-2 and TRBJ1-2): EAGVAQSPRYKIIEKRQSVAFWCNPISGHATLYWYQQILGQGPKLLIQFQNNGVVDDSQLPKDRFSAERLKGVDSTLKIQPAKLEDSAVYLCASSSSGQLSYTFGSGTRLTVV.

In its sample, this clonotype was seen a few times. The rearrangement joins TRBV7-2 to TRBJ2-4, with 11 bases identical to TRBD2. CDR1 is SGHTA and CDR2 is FQGNSA in the germline V gene. V lost 3 bases, J lost 7 bases, and 11 bases stayed unmatched. The CDR3 runs to 17 residues. The CDR3: CASSFIAGGRGKNIQYF. CDR3 coding DNA: TGTGCCAGCAGCTTCATAGCGGGGGGGCGGGGTAAGAACATTCAGTACTTC.

This clonotype is judged medium-sized. The junction departs from germline at one end; a sequencing error may be responsible. The V and J genes are TRBV7-2 and TRBJ1-2; 8 positions match TRBD1. Germline V lookup: CDR1 SGHTA, CDR2 FQGNSA. CDR3 length: 15 amino acids. The CDR3 bases are TGTGCCAGCAGCCGCGGACAGGGCACTAAGTATGGCTACACCTTC. Translated, it gives CASSRGQGTKYGYTF.

There are many counts of this clonotype. This rearrangement joins TRBV6-5 to TRBJ1-3, with D unresolved. Germline V gene lookup returns CDR1 MNHEY and CDR2 SVGAGI. The CDR3 contains 16 residues. The germline V and J ends were trimmed by 0 bases and 0 bases, with 9 bases remaining between them. The CDR3 DNA is TGTGCCAGCAGTTACTCGTGGGATGTCTCTGGAAACACCATATATTTT. Translation: CASSYSWDVSGNTIYF.

A few counts support this clonotype. This rearrangement joins TRBV6-2 or TRBV6-3 to TRBJ1-1, with 9 bases identical to TRBD1. V dropped 4 bases and J dropped 8; count of bases not matched to a gene: 8. CDR1 and CDR2 from the germline V gene are MNHEY and SVGEGT. The CDR3 consists of 14 residues. This CDR3 is CASSSVPGQGEAFF. The CDR3 nucleotides are TGTGCCAGCAGTTCTGTCCCGGGACAGGGCGAAGCTTTCTTT.

This chain links TRBV15 with TRBJ2-7; D gene unclear. Looked up from germline, CDR1 is LNHNV and CDR2 is YYDKDF (reference sequence). Trimming shortened V by 0 bases and J by 5 bases, and 8 bases separated the two germline ends. This CDR3 has 13 residues. The CDR3 here is CATSRDLGNEQYV. In DNA form, the CDR3 reads TGTGCCACCAGCAGAGATCTGGGTAACGAGCAGTACGTC.

Many counts were recorded for this clonotype. The V and J genes are TRBV29-1 and TRBJ2-7; D remains ambiguous. Germline CDR1 is SQVTM and CDR2 is ANQGSEA. Trimming stripped 3 bases from V and 5 bases from J, with 5 bases between. The CDR3 runs to 10 residues. The CDR3 DNA follows: TGCAGCGTTGATGAAAACGAGCAGTACGTC. This gives the protein CSVDENEQYV.

This clonotype was counted at least ten times. The chain has TRBV5-1 and TRBJ2-3; no definite D call. Trimming took 0 bases from V and 2 from J, leaving 10 bases between them. Germline assignment: CDR1 SGHRS and CDR2 YFSETQ. The CDR3 loop spans 15 amino acids. CDR3 loop: CASSLGVQTTDTQYF. CDR3 nucleotides: TGCGCCAGCAGCTTGGGGGTCCAGACCACAGATACGCAGTATTTT. The full variable domain, in which reference TRBV5-1 and TRBJ2-3 provide the parts outside the CDR3, is KAGVTQTPRYLIKTRGQQVTLSCSPISGHRSVSWYQQTPGQGLQFLFEYFSETQRNKGNFPGRFSGRQFSNSRSEMNVSTLELGDSALYLCASSLGVQTTDTQYFGPGTRLTVL.

This clonotype was detected ten times or more. The chain has TRBV20-1 and TRBJ1-4, with TRBD1 matching 9 bases. The CDR3 is 16 amino acids. Trimming cost V 5 bases and J 4 bases; bases outside gene matches: 11. Germline assignment: CDR1 DFQATT and CDR2 SNEGSKA (reference sequence). The CDR3, as DNA: TGCAGTGCTCCCCAAGTCGGGACAGGGTTTAATGAAAAACTGTTTTTT. Its translation is CSAPQVGTGFNEKLFF.

This clonotype has at least ten counts. The rearrangement uses TRBV4-2 and TRBJ2-5, with TRBD1 as a possible D gene (5 bases). The CDR3 totals 13 residues. Trimming shortened V by 4 bases and J by 4 bases, and 10 bases separated the two germline ends. CDR1 is LGHNA, CDR2 YNFKEQ, per germline. The CDR3 sequence: CASSPGTGETQYF. The CDR3 bases are TGTGCCAGCAGCCCGGGCACAGGAGAGACCCAGTACTTC.

Only a few counts were recorded for this clonotype. V gene TRBV4-1 combines with J gene TRBJ2-3, with D possibly being TRBD2 (6 bases). Germline loops: CDR1 MGHRA, CDR2 YSYEKL. The CDR3 runs 14 residues. V lost 1 base and J 5 bases, leaving 10 bases between the germline ends. The chain's CDR3 is CASSQADYGDTQYF. The CDR3 DNA sequence: TGCGCCAGCAGCCAAGCGGACTATGGAGATACGCAGTATTTT.

This clonotype has just a few counts. J is TRBJ1-1 and V is TRBV29-1; TRBD1 matches at 7 bases. Germline V CDR1 and CDR2: SQVTM, ANQGSEA. Trimming took 3 bases from V and 7 from J; bases not matched to a gene: 5. The CDR3 totals 12 residues. CDR3 in amino acids: CSVDRGYGEAFF. The DNA for the CDR3 is TGCAGCGTTGACAGGGGGTACGGTGAAGCTTTCTTT.

The table lists this clonotype with many counts. The rearrangement uses TRBV2 and TRBJ2-6; D unresolved. Germline V gene lookup returns CDR1 SNHLY and CDR2 FYNNEI. There are 14 residues in the CDR3. V dropped 4 bases and J dropped 0 bases, with 4 bases sitting between them. CDR3 sequence reads: CASSATSGANVLTF. Here the CDR3 DNA reads TGTGCCAGCAGTGCCACCTCTGGGGCCAACGTCCTGACTTTC.

The sample holds many counts of this clonotype. This chain connects TRBV29-1 to TRBJ2-4, with 10 bases lining up with TRBD1. Unmatched junction bases numbered 10, after V lost 5 bases and J lost 9 bases. The CDR3 is 14 residues long. The germline V gene has CDR1 SQVTM and CDR2 ANQGSEA. Here the CDR3 reads CSVSGTGALGIQYF. The DNA for the CDR3 is TGCAGCGTTTCCGGGACAGGGGCCCTGGGCATTCAGTACTTC.

This clonotype was observed a handful of times. The chain carries TRBV6-1 and TRBJ2-7; no definite D call. V shed 2 bases and J shed 4 bases, with 12 bases lying between them. The germline V gene encodes CDR1 MNHNS and CDR2 SASEGT. The CDR3 is 14 residues long. Written as DNA, the CDR3 is TGTGCCAGCAGTGAAAGGCCAGTCCCTTACGAGCAGTACTTC. Its protein is CASSERPVPYEQYF.

Ten or more counts support this clonotype. This chain connects TRBV7-6 to TRBJ1-3; D uncertain. The ends were cut back, 5 bases at V and 0 bases at J, with 8 bases in the middle. From germline, CDR1 is SGHVS and CDR2 FNYEAQ. The CDR3 totals 14 residues. Written as DNA, the CDR3 is TGTGCCAGCAGCCCCCAGAGCTCTGGAAACACCATATATTTT. It specifies CASSPQSSGNTIYF.

This clonotype was recorded at least ten times. V is TRBV7-2 and J is TRBJ2-3; no clear D gene. The CDR3 has 15 residues. Germline V gives CDR1 SGHTA, CDR2 FQGNSA. V gave up 1 base and J gave up 1 base, with 9 bases separating them. This CDR3 reads CASSLGPGGTDTQYF. CDR3 in DNA: TGTGCCAGCAGCTTAGGTCCCGGTGGCACAGATACGCAGTATTTT.

This clonotype was picked up many times. This rearrangement joins TRBV5-5 to TRBJ2-3; TRBD2 matches at 7 bases. Trimming at V came to 5 bases and at J to 4 bases, leaving 10 bases not matched to a gene. Germline V CDR1 and CDR2: SGHKS, YYEKEE (reference sequence). The CDR3 has 15 residues. The CDR3 nucleotides are TGTGCCAGCAGGGGAGGGACTGCCTTGGCAGATACGCAGTATTTT. Translating it yields CASRGGTALADTQYF.

A note on this clonotype: This CDR3 fails to terminate in the conserved phenylalanine or tryptophan, so it likely reflects a read error. The genes are TRBV20-1 and TRBJ2-1; tentative D call: TRBD2 (6 bases). The CDR3 consists of 14 residues. V was clipped by 5 bases and J by 3 bases, with 14 bases between them. Germline V gene data show CDR1 as DFQATT and CDR2 as SNEGSKA (reference sequence). The CDR3 DNA reads TGCAGTGCTGACGGGGGTCCCTTCTACAATGAGCAGTTCCTC. The encoded protein is CSADGGPFYNEQFL.

Of note for this clonotype: This could be a read error, since a much larger clone is one nucleotide away. The chain combines TRBV12-3 or TRBV12-4 with TRBJ1-3; D gene uncertain. V lost 3 bases to trimming and J lost 3 bases, with 6 bases between them. CDR3 length: 13 amino acids. In DNA form, the CDR3 reads TGTGCCAGCAGTTTGATACATGGAAACACCATATATTTT. As protein: CASSLIHGNTIYF.

Ten or more counts support this clonotype. V gene TRBV20-1 combines with J gene TRBJ1-4; D perhaps matches TRBD1 (5 bases). There are 14 residues in the CDR3. The V gene lost 5 bases and the J gene lost 2 bases, with 12 bases spanning the gap. In germline, CDR1 is DFQATT, CDR2 SNEGSKA (reference sequence). DNA of the CDR3: TGCAGTGCTTATCCGGGACGGACTAATGAAAAACTGTTTTTT. Protein product: CSAYPGRTNEKLFF.

In its sample, this clonotype was seen many times. Here the CDR3 DNA reads TGTGCCAGCAGCATAAGACAGGGGAACACTGAAGCTTTCTTT. Protein sequence: CASSIRQGNTEAFF. The chain is built from TRBV7-8 and TRBJ1-1; 7 nucleotides line up with TRBD1. There are 14 residues in the CDR3. Trimming cost V 5 bases and J 1 base; bases outside gene matches: 4. CDR1 SGHVS and CDR2 FQNEAQ come from the germline V gene.